The clone carrying this TCR beta chain was seen a single time. Trimming pared 1 base from V and 2 bases from J, leaving 6 bases between. The CDR3 is 13 residues long. Germline assignment: CDR1 SGHRS and CDR2 YFSETQ. Some clones are missing from TCRdb's copy, which holds only in-frame ones; the method was immunoSEQ multiplex PCR. This sample has tens of thousands of clones, with 70% to 85% found just once. The sample originates from a study of neoadjuvant anti-PD-1 for oral cavity cancer. The sequenced sample was PBMCs, obtained before nivolumab (anti-PD-1) treatment. This TCR was sampled from a person between 40 and 79 years old with oral cavity squamous cell carcinoma. The chain combines TRBV5-1 with TRBJ2-5; D unclear. The CDR3 is CASSLQQQETQYF. CDR3 coding DNA: TGCGCCAGCAGCTTGCAGCAACAAGAGACCCAGTACTTC.